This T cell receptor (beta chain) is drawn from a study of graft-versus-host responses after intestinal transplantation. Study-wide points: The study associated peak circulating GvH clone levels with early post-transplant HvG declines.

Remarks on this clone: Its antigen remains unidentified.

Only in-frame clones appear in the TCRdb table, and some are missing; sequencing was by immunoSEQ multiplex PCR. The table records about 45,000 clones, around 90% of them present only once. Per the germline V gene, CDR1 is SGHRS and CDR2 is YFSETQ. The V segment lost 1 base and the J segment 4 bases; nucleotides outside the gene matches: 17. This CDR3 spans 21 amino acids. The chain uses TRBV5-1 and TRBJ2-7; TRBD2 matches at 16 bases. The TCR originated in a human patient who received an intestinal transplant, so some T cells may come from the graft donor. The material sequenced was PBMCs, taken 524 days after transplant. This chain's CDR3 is CASSLLPGLAGGSPPPYEQYF. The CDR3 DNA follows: TGCGCCAGCAGCTTGTTGCCGGGACTAGCGGGAGGGTCCCCCCCGCCATACGAGCAGTACTTC.